Below are 23 T cell receptor beta chains sequenced from a single sample in a study of OX40 agonist ivuxolimab in advanced cancers. Clones were sequenced by immunoSEQ multiplex PCR, and TCRdb holds only the in-frame ones, with some missing. The repertoire holds tens of thousands of clones, 84% seen once, with less than 25% in the top ten. This specimen was CD4+ or CD8+ T cells sorted from blood, taken in a trial of the OX40 agonist ivuxolimab. The receptor set was obtained from an adult with an advanced solid tumor such as melanoma, head and neck, liver or kidney cancer.

The CDR3 DNA sequence: TGTGCCAGCAGTTCCTCAAGCAGGGGGACCAATGAGCAGTTCTTC. Protein product: CASSSSSRGTNEQFF. The chain combines TRBV27 with TRBJ2-1; 7 bases match TRBD1. Germline V gene data show CDR1 as MNHEY and CDR2 as SMNVEV (reference sequence). V shed 4 bases and J 6 bases; nucleotides not matched to a gene: 9. This CDR3 has 15 amino acids.

This sequence joins TRBV27 and TRBJ2-7; 11 nucleotides line up with TRBD1. The V segment lost 6 bases and the J segment 3 bases; nucleotides outside the gene matches: 4. Germline V gene sequence: CDR1 MNHEY, CDR2 SMNVEV (reference sequence). This CDR3 comprises 14 residues. The CDR3 reads CASSAGTGGYEQYF. CDR3 coding DNA: TGTGCCAGCAGCGCGGGGACAGGGGGCTACGAGCAGTACTTC.

V is TRBV30 and J is TRBJ1-1; D not resolved. The V and J ends lost 1 base and 4 bases respectively, with 7 bases between them. The CDR3 runs to 12 residues. From germline, CDR1 is GTSNPN and CDR2 SVGIG (reference sequence). The CDR3 sequence is CAWSEGATEAFF. CDR3 sequence (DNA): TGTGCCTGGAGTGAAGGCGCCACTGAAGCTTTCTTT.

CDR3 coding DNA: TGTGCCAGCAGTTTAATTGGGACAGGTACCCAAGAGACCCAGTACTTC. As protein: CASSLIGTGTQETQYF. The chain employs TRBV28 and TRBJ2-5; 8 bases map to TRBD1. CDR1 is MDHEN and CDR2 is SYDVKM in the germline V gene. Losses at the gene ends were 2 bases for V and 1 base for J; bases not matched to a gene: 6. The CDR3 runs to 16 residues.

This chain joins TRBV28 and TRBJ2-2, with D perhaps matching TRBD2 (5 bases). The CDR3 is made up of 14 amino acids. Germline V lookup: CDR1 MDHEN, CDR2 SYDVKM. Trimming took off 8 bases at V and 2 bases at J, with 12 bases between the two ends. CDR3: CASGLTENTGELFF. The CDR3 nucleotides read TGTGCCAGCGGACTGACGGAAAACACCGGGGAGCTGTTTTTT.

The rearrangement links TRBV27 to TRBJ2-1; 8 bases match TRBD1. V lost 3 bases and J lost 5; bases outside the gene matches: 9. The CDR3 contains 16 residues. Germline loops: CDR1 MNHEY, CDR2 SMNVEV (reference sequence). Here the CDR3 DNA reads TGTGCCAGCAGTTTCCGCTTTGGGACAGGAGACAATGAGCAGTTCTTC. Its translation is CASSFRFGTGDNEQFF.

The rearrangement uses TRBV9 and TRBJ2-1; D is perhaps TRBD2 (5 bases). The CDR3 has 16 amino acids. Germline V CDR1 and CDR2: SGDLS, YYNGEE. The V gene lost 4 bases and the J gene lost 1 base, with 15 bases spanning the gap. The CDR3, as DNA: TGTGCCAGCAGCCCGACCGAGGGTCGGTCCTACAATGAGCAGTTCTTC. Translation gives CASSPTEGRSYNEQFF.

The chain employs TRBV28 and TRBJ2-7; TRBD1 is a possible D gene (6 bases). The germline CDR1 and CDR2 sequences are MDHEN and SYDVKM. Trimming pared 3 bases from V and 2 bases from J, leaving 14 bases between. CDR3 length: 15 amino acids. CDR3 sequence reads: CASSFRPQGTYEQYF. The DNA of the CDR3 is TGTGCCAGCAGTTTCAGGCCACAGGGAACCTACGAGCAGTACTTC.

The chain is built from TRBV28 and TRBJ2-4; 8 bases fit TRBD2. Per germline, CDR1 MDHEN and CDR2 SYDVKM. V lost 6 bases, J lost 0 bases, and 7 bases stayed unmatched. This CDR3 is 16 amino acids long. The CDR3 nucleotides are TGTGCCAGCAGGGGTACTAGCGGTCTAGCCAAAAACATTCAGTACTTC. Its translation: CASRGTSGLAKNIQYF.

This clone has at least ten counts. The V gene is TRBV4-2, the J gene TRBJ2-7; 8 bases are a match to TRBD2. Trimming took 11 bases from V and 5 from J; bases not matched to a gene: 8. Germline V gene lookup returns CDR1 LGHNA and CDR2 YNFKEQ. The CDR3 totals 12 residues. Written as DNA, the CDR3 is TGTGCCTACAGGAGGCGGGAGGACGAGCAGTACTTC. Translation gives CAYRRREDEQYF.

This chain uses TRBV7-9 with TRBJ2-5; no reliable D call. Looked up from germline, CDR1 is SEHNR and CDR2 is FQNEAQ (reference sequence). The CDR3 is made up of 12 amino acids. The V and J ends lost 3 bases and 1 base respectively, with 3 bases between them. The CDR3 bases are TGTGCCAGCAGCTTTACCCAAGAGACCCAGTACTTC. Translated, it gives CASSFTQETQYF.

The gene calls are TRBV20-1 and TRBJ1-2; D uncertain. CDR3 size: 10 residues. Germline V gene data show CDR1 as DFQATT and CDR2 as SNEGSKA (reference sequence). V was pared by 6 bases and J by 8 bases, with 10 bases between. The DNA of the CDR3 is TGCAGTGCCACTGGAGGCGGCTACACCTTC. This gives the protein CSATGGGYTF.

A word on this clone: This specimen includes other DNA sequences encoding the same CDR3. V is TRBV7-9 and J is TRBJ2-7; tentative D call: TRBD2 (6 bases). V was clipped by 3 bases and J by 5 bases, with 17 bases between them. Germline V gene sequence: CDR1 SEHNR, CDR2 FQNEAQ (reference sequence). The CDR3 has 15 residues. The CDR3 DNA reads TGTGCCAGCAGCTTGAACGGAGGGCGGGGCGACGAGCAGTACTTC. Translating it yields CASSLNGGRGDEQYF.

The count of this clone is one. The V gene is TRBV27, the J gene TRBJ2-1, with D unclear. Germline V gives CDR1 MNHEY, CDR2 SMNVEV (reference sequence). This CDR3 is built from 13 residues. V lost 6 bases to trimming and J lost 8 bases, with 14 bases between them. The CDR3 DNA reads TGTGCCAGCAGACCCCTCAGGTGGGATGAGCAGTTCTTC. It specifies CASRPLRWDEQFF.

The chain recombines TRBV9 with TRBJ2-3, with 10 bases identical to TRBD2. The germline V gene encodes CDR1 SGDLS and CDR2 YYNGEE. This CDR3 contains 17 residues. J was trimmed by 3 bases and V by 4 bases; bases with no gene match: 11. The CDR3 spells CASSSRTGTSATDTQYF. As DNA, the CDR3 is TGTGCCAGCAGCTCCCGAACCGGGACTAGCGCGACAGATACGCAGTATTTT.

This chain connects TRBV21-1 to TRBJ2-1; whether TRBD1, the table's D call, matches the DNA was not checked. TRBV21-1 is a documented pseudogene. The length of the CDR3 is 14 residues. This CDR3 is CASSKTDRDTESFF. As DNA, the CDR3 is TGTGCCAGCAGCAAAACAGACCGGGACACGGAATCGTTCTTC.

The J gene is TRBJ2-2, the V gene TRBV15; the match to TRBD1 covers 12 bases. Germline V gene data show CDR1 as LNHNV and CDR2 as YYDKDF (reference sequence). With V trimmed by 5 bases and J by 6 bases, 13 bases remained unmatched. The CDR3 extends over 18 amino acids. In nucleotides, the CDR3 is TGTGCCACCAGCCGTACCCCGGGACAGGGGGCTATCGCCGGGGAGCTGTTTTTT. Translated, it gives CATSRTPGQGAIAGELFF.

The table lists this clone with a count of one. This chain joins TRBV4-1 and TRBJ1-2, with D unclear. CDR1 and CDR2 (germline): MGHRA, YSYEKL. The ends were cut back, 0 bases at V and 5 bases at J, with 13 bases in the middle. CDR3 length: 15 residues. The CDR3 protein is CASSQERGIGYGYTF. The DNA of the CDR3 is TGCGCCAGCAGCCAAGAGCGAGGGATCGGGTATGGCTACACCTTC.

The count of this clone is one. The chain joins TRBV7-3 to TRBJ2-6, with unresolved D. Trimming shortened V by 2 bases and J by 0 bases, and 5 bases separated the two germline ends. The CDR3 runs 15 residues. Per the germline V gene, CDR1 is SGHTA and CDR2 is FQGTGA. Here the CDR3 reads CASSLSISGANVLTF. The CDR3 DNA reads as TGTGCCAGCAGCTTATCGATCTCTGGGGCCAACGTCCTGACTTTC.

The rearrangement joins TRBV4-1 to TRBJ2-5; no definite D call. Trimming shortened V by 4 bases and J by 4 bases, and 10 bases separated the two germline ends. CDR1 is MGHRA, CDR2 YSYEKL, per germline. The CDR3 runs 13 residues. CDR3 bases: TGCGCCAGCAGCCTGGGCCCCGGAGAGACCCAGTACTTC. Protein product: CASSLGPGETQYF.

The chain employs TRBV14 and TRBJ2-7; D perhaps matches TRBD2 (5 bases). Trimming took 8 bases from V and 6 from J, leaving 14 bases between them. Germline V gene lookup returns CDR1 SGHDN and CDR2 FVKESK. The CDR3 spans 12 residues. The CDR3 region has the DNA TGTGCCAGCGGCCGACTATCGATCGAGCAGTACTTC. Translated: CASGRLSIEQYF.

The chain carries TRBV27 and TRBJ2-1; 7 nucleotides match TRBD1. Germline V CDR1 and CDR2: MNHEY, SMNVEV (reference sequence). The CDR3 has 15 residues. J gave up 1 base and V 10 bases, and 10 bases lay outside the gene matches. Here the CDR3 reads CATMRGLTSYNEQFF. CDR3 bases: TGTGCCACCATGAGGGGGCTTACTTCCTACAATGAGCAGTTCTTC.

V and J are TRBV27 and TRBJ1-5, with 8 bases matching TRBD1. Losses at the gene ends were 5 bases for V and 6 bases for J; bases not matched to a gene: 6. The CDR3 has 14 amino acids. Per the germline V gene, CDR1 is MNHEY and CDR2 is SMNVEV (reference sequence). CDR3 loop: CASSDRGESQPQHF. Here the CDR3 DNA reads TGTGCCAGCAGTGACAGGGGCGAGAGTCAGCCCCAGCATTTT.